These 20 T cell receptor beta chains share one sample of origin, sequenced in a study of blood T cell repertoires in COVID-19. Profiling relied on immunoSEQ multiplex PCR, and the TCRdb table lists in-frame clones only, not all of them. The sample has roughly 220,000 clones, approximately 86% seen once. The sample taken for sequencing was PBMCs or T cells enriched from blood (not recorded which). The receptors were gathered from a woman aged 40 to 55 with acute COVID-19.

V and J are TRBV5-4 and TRBJ2-7, with 9 bases matching TRBD1. The CDR3 runs to 15 residues. V trimming: 4 bases; J trimming: 5 bases; junction bases outside the gene matches: 10. The germline V gene encodes CDR1 SGHNT and CDR2 YYREEE (reference sequence). DNA of the CDR3: TGTGCCAGCAGCACCGGGACAGGGAACAGGGACGAGCAGTACTTC. It encodes CASSTGTGNRDEQYF.

V usage is TRBV11-3 and J usage is TRBJ2-7, with TRBD1 identical over 9 bases. V trimming: 6 bases; J trimming: 4 bases; junction bases outside the gene matches: 7. CDR1 is SGHNT, CDR2 YENEEA, per germline. The CDR3 runs 14 residues. The CDR3 coding sequence is TGTGCCAGCAGTGCCGGGACAGGGCCTTACGAGCAGTACTTC. Translated, it gives CASSAGTGPYEQYF.

The CDR3 nucleotides read TGTGCCAGCAGCCCAAGCGAACAGGGGTGGGGGACTAGCGGGTACAATGAGCAGTTCTTC. Translating it yields CASSPSEQGWGTSGYNEQFF. The V and J genes are TRBV28 and TRBJ2-1; 12 bases fit TRBD2. The CDR3 has 20 residues. The J segment lost 4 bases and the V segment lost 6 bases, leaving 19 bases of the junction unmatched. Germline CDR1 MDHEN, CDR2 SYDVKM.

This chain links TRBV12-3 or TRBV12-4 with TRBJ1-5; 7 bases fit TRBD1. Trimming at V came to 5 bases and at J to 7 bases, leaving 5 bases not matched to a gene. This CDR3 region has 13 residues. The CDR3 here is CASSPDRDQPQHF. CDR3 coding DNA: TGTGCCAGCAGTCCCGACAGGGACCAGCCCCAGCATTTT.

This sequence joins TRBV7-2 and TRBJ2-7; 8 positions match TRBD1. V shed 5 bases, J shed 6 bases, and the junction held 3 bases outside the gene matches. CDR3 length: 12 residues. The germline CDR1 and CDR2 sequences are SGHTA and FQGNSA. DNA for the CDR3: TGTGCCAGCAGCCAAACAGGGGGCGAGCAGTACTTC. Amino acid sequence: CASSQTGGEQYF.

The V and J genes are TRBV7-8 and TRBJ1-2, with 10 bases fitting TRBD1. The CDR3 is 15 residues long. The germline CDR1 and CDR2 sequences are SGHVS and FQNEAQ. V trimming: 2 bases; J trimming: 7 bases; junction bases outside the gene matches: 7. The CDR3 loop reads CASSLSGQGFGGYTF. CDR3 bases: TGTGCCAGCAGCTTATCGGGACAGGGGTTTGGTGGCTACACCTTC.

The chain links TRBV11-2 to TRBJ2-2; 7 bases match TRBD1. V dropped 4 bases and J dropped 6; count of bases not matched to a gene: 5. The CDR3 is 14 residues long. CDR1 SGHAT and CDR2 FQNNGV come from the germline V gene. The CDR3 spells CASSYTGAAGELFF. CDR3 coding DNA: TGTGCCAGCAGCTATACAGGGGCGGCCGGGGAGCTGTTTTTT.

This clone was observed a single time. The chain combines TRBV7-8 with TRBJ1-2, with no clear D. The ends were cut back, 2 bases at V and 0 bases at J, with 4 bases in the middle. The germline V gene has CDR1 SGHVS and CDR2 FQNEAQ. The length of the CDR3 is 13 residues. The CDR3 DNA sequence: TGTGCCAGCAGCTTATCAGCTAACTATGGCTACACCTTC. Translated: CASSLSANYGYTF.

The CDR3 bases are TGTGCCAGCAGTTTATTTAGTTCTGAGACCCAGTACTTC. This gives the protein CASSLFSSETQYF. The V call is TRBV28, the J call TRBJ2-5; D is ambiguous. Trimming took off 1 base at V and 5 bases at J, with 8 bases between the two ends. This CDR3 is 13 amino acids long. Germline V gene sequence: CDR1 MDHEN, CDR2 SYDVKM.

This chain uses TRBV18 with TRBJ2-7; 8 positions match TRBD2. The J segment lost 4 bases and the V segment lost 3 bases, leaving 5 bases of the junction unmatched. Germline V gene sequence: CDR1 KGHSH, CDR2 LQKENI. The CDR3 is made up of 14 amino acids. CDR3 sequence (DNA): TGTGCCAGCTCACCGGGACTAGGTTGGTACGAGCAGTACTTC. It specifies CASSPGLGWYEQYF.

On this clone: One junction end does not reproduce the germline sequence, and a read error may be involved. The rearrangement uses TRBV15 and TRBJ2-3; weak D call: TRBD2 (5 bases). Per the germline V gene, CDR1 is LNHNV and CDR2 is YYDKDF (reference sequence). This CDR3 region has 17 residues. CDR3 amino acids: CATSGEERSVSTDTQYF. In nucleotides, the CDR3 is TGTGCCACCAGCGGAGAAGAGCGGTCGGTTAGCACAGATACGCAGTATTTT.

About this clone itself: This sample also contains other DNA sequences that code for the same CDR3. The chain carries TRBV28 and TRBJ1-2, with 9 bases aligning to TRBD1. Germline values: CDR1 MDHEN, CDR2 SYDVKM. The CDR3 extends over 14 amino acids. V shed 5 bases and J 4 bases; nucleotides not matched to a gene: 5. The CDR3 loop reads CASSPQGAGYGYTF. CDR3 in DNA: TGTGCCAGCAGTCCACAGGGGGCCGGCTATGGCTACACCTTC.

The genes are TRBV29-1 and TRBJ2-3; TRBD2 matches at 9 bases. Germline loops: CDR1 SQVTM, CDR2 ANQGSEA. The CDR3 runs 14 residues. V shed 5 bases and J 5 bases; nucleotides not matched to a gene: 8. The CDR3 loop reads CSVYTGLAEDTQYF. The CDR3 DNA reads TGCAGCGTTTATACGGGACTAGCAGAAGATACGCAGTATTTT.

The chain has TRBV19 and TRBJ2-5, with TRBD2 matching over 8 bases. The CDR3 contains 13 residues. Losses at the gene ends were 6 bases for V and 4 bases for J; bases not matched to a gene: 4. Germline V gives CDR1 LNHDA, CDR2 SQIVND (reference sequence). The CDR3 region is CASSGRAGETQYF. In nucleotides, the CDR3 is TGTGCCAGTAGCGGGAGGGCCGGAGAGACCCAGTACTTC.

The chain uses TRBV24-1 and TRBJ2-5, with 13 bases fitting TRBD2. V was pared by 3 bases and J by 2 bases, with 2 bases of the junction left unmatched. CDR1 and CDR2 (germline): KGHDR, SFDVKD. The length of the CDR3 is 16 residues. CDR3 nucleotide sequence: TGTGCCACCAGTGATGGGGGACTAGCGGGGCAAGAGACCCAGTACTTC. Translating gives CATSDGGLAGQETQYF.

This chain uses TRBV25-1 with TRBJ2-2; 9 bases line up with TRBD1. Germline CDR1 is MGHDK and CDR2 is SYGVNS. This CDR3 is built from 14 residues. The V gene end was trimmed by 2 bases and the J gene end by 6 bases; junction bases not matched to a gene: 1. In DNA, the CDR3 is TGTGCCAGCAGTGAAGGGACAGGGTCCGGGGAGCTGTTTTTT. Translated: CASSEGTGSGELFF.

This clone occurred a few times. V is TRBV3-1 (or the pseudogene TRBV3-2) and J is TRBJ1-2; D call uncertain. Germline V CDR1 and CDR2: LGHDT, YNNKEL (reference sequence). The CDR3 length is 16 residues. V lost 4 bases and J 0 bases, leaving 15 bases between the germline ends. CDR3 nucleotides: TGTGCCAGCAGCCCCGAGGCCGGGGTTACTAACTATGGCTACACCTTC. Protein product: CASSPEAGVTNYGYTF.

V is TRBV5-5 and J is TRBJ2-2; 10 bases are shared with TRBD2. The CDR3 runs 16 residues. Germline V CDR1 and CDR2: SGHKS, YYEKEE (reference sequence). Germline trimming cut 4 bases from V and 7 bases from J; bases unmatched to any gene: 10. The CDR3 DNA sequence: TGTGCCAGCAGCCCGTGGGCTAGCGGGAGAGTCGGGGAGCTGTTTTTT. This codes for CASSPWASGRVGELFF.

The chain links TRBV6-1 to TRBJ2-3, with TRBD2 matching 11 bases. Germline CDR1 MNHNS, CDR2 SASEGT. The J segment lost 2 bases and the V segment lost 3 bases, leaving 7 bases of the junction unmatched. The CDR3 contains 17 residues. The CDR3 coding sequence is TGTGCCAGCAGTGAGCTCCCGGGACTAGCGGTCACAGATACGCAGTATTTT. As protein: CASSELPGLAVTDTQYF.

The chain recombines TRBV3-1 (or the pseudogene TRBV3-2) with TRBJ1-1; D perhaps matches TRBD1 (6 bases). The CDR3 is made up of 13 amino acids. Trimming removed 1 base at V and 4 bases at J, with 7 bases between. Germline V CDR1 and CDR2: LGHDT, YNNKEL (reference sequence). CDR3: CASSQARGTEAFF. The CDR3 DNA is TGTGCCAGCAGCCAAGCCAGGGGCACTGAAGCTTTCTTT.